These 20 T cell receptor beta chains share one sample of origin, sequenced in a study of metastatic and nonmetastatic thyroid tumors. TCRdb re-called the PCR reads through MiXCR. The table has about 11,000 clones, over 30% seen once. Thyroid surgery had not been preceded by any treatment in any patient. What was sequenced was tumor tissue. The receptors originated from a female donor with papillary thyroid cancer or a benign thyroid nodule (not recorded which). Some clones in this sample may be carry-over from other donors' samples.

The V and J genes are TRBV25-1 and TRBJ1-3; D gene uncertain. Trimming took 7 bases from V and 8 from J, leaving 9 bases between them. This CDR3 is 11 amino acids long. Germline V gene lookup returns CDR1 MGHDK and CDR2 SYGVNS. CDR3 amino acids: CASTAGDTIYF. The CDR3 nucleotides are TGTGCCAGCACCGCGGGAGACACCATATATTTT.

As DNA, the CDR3 is TGTGCCAGCAGCTTAGTTGCGGCGGGAGGAGGAGAGCAGTACTTC. Translation: CASSLVAAGGGEQYF. The chain couples TRBV7-9 to TRBJ2-7, with TRBD2 identical over 8 bases. V dropped 1 base and J dropped 7; count of bases not matched to a gene: 9. The germline CDR1 and CDR2 sequences are SEHNR and FQNEAQ (reference sequence). The CDR3 covers 15 residues.

This chain uses TRBV6-2 or TRBV6-3 with TRBJ2-2, with 9 nucleotides matching TRBD2. Germline trimming cut 5 bases from V and 3 bases from J; bases unmatched to any gene: 4. This CDR3 contains 15 residues. Germline V gene lookup returns CDR1 MNHEY and CDR2 SVGEGT. CDR3 in DNA: TGTGCCAGCAGTCCTAGCGGGACGGACACCGGGGAGCTGTTTTTT. This encodes CASSPSGTDTGELFF.

This clone has at least ten counts. This CDR3 reads CASSYVQATTSSYNSPLHF. The DNA of the CDR3 is TGTGCCAGCAGTTATGTGCAGGCGACCACGAGCTCCTATAATTCACCCCTCCACTTT. The chain couples TRBV6-2 or TRBV6-3 to TRBJ1-6; D is unresolved. CDR1 MNHEY and CDR2 SVGEGT come from the germline V gene. V lost 3 bases and J lost 0, with 18 bases in between. There are 19 residues in the CDR3.

Remarks on this clone: An end of the junction does not agree with germline; a read error may underlie this. The chain has TRBV7-9 and TRBJ2-7; a weak D match, TRBD1 (5 bases). The CDR3 consists of 13 residues. CDR1 and CDR2 (germline): SEHNR, FQNEAQ (reference sequence). The CDR3 reads CASSLLGDYEQYF. The CDR3 region has the DNA TGCGCCAGCAGCTTGTTAGGGGACTACGAGCAGTACTTC.

The sample holds a few counts of this clone. The V call is TRBV24-1, the J call TRBJ2-2, with 8 nucleotides matching TRBD2. CDR1 and CDR2 (germline): KGHDR, SFDVKD. This CDR3 comprises 15 residues. Trimming took 5 bases from V and 3 from J; bases not matched to a gene: 4. The CDR3 protein is CATSAGRDHTGELFF. The CDR3 DNA reads TGTGCCACCAGTGCCGGGAGGGACCACACCGGGGAGCTGTTTTTT.

This clone was found a few times. This chain links TRBV6-1 with TRBJ1-5, with 8 bases identical to TRBD1. CDR1 and CDR2 (germline): MNHNS, SASEGT. The ends lost 6 bases at V and 7 bases at J; junction bases unmatched: 11. The CDR3 has 15 residues. In DNA, the CDR3 is TGTGCCAGCAGATCGACAGGGGAAGGAAGACAGCCCCAGCATTTT. It yields the protein CASRSTGEGRQPQHF.

This clone was observed a handful of times. The V gene is TRBV25-1, the J gene TRBJ1-1; D not certain. The CDR3 contains 13 residues. Germline CDR1 and CDR2: MGHDK and SYGVNS. V gave up 6 bases and J gave up 0 bases, with 8 bases separating them. CDR3 nucleotide sequence: TGTGCCAGCAGGACCTCCTTGAACACTGAAGCTTTCTTT. The encoded protein is CASRTSLNTEAFF.

The chain recombines TRBV12-3 or TRBV12-4 with TRBJ1-2; the D is unclear. Trimming took off 5 bases at V and 2 bases at J, with 12 bases between the two ends. The CDR3 is 14 amino acids. The chain's CDR3 is CASSPTSRNYGYTF. Here the CDR3 DNA reads TGTGCCAGCAGTCCGACCTCAAGGAACTATGGCTACACCTTC.

This clone turned up a few times. DNA for the CDR3: TGTGCCAGCAGTGAATACTGGTGGGCTAGCAGGTACAATGAGCAGTTCTTC. It is translated as CASSEYWWASRYNEQFF. The rearrangement uses TRBV25-1 and TRBJ2-1, with D possibly TRBD2 on 5 matching bases. Trimming removed 0 bases at V and 4 bases at J, with 16 bases between. The germline CDR1 and CDR2 sequences are MGHDK and SYGVNS. The CDR3 contains 17 residues.

The sample holds many counts of this clone. The chain uses TRBV28 and TRBJ2-7; 7 nucleotides agree with TRBD2. Trimming removed 6 bases from V and 2 bases from J; junction bases left unmatched: 7. The CDR3 is 14 residues long. Germline loops: CDR1 MDHEN, CDR2 SYDVKM. The CDR3 protein is CASRRGTGPYEQYF. In DNA, the CDR3 is TGTGCCAGCAGGCGGGGGACGGGCCCCTACGAGCAGTACTTC.

The rearrangement links TRBV12-5 to TRBJ2-3; 13 nucleotides match TRBD2. Germline V lookup: CDR1 LGHNT, CDR2 FRNRAP. The CDR3 is made up of 15 amino acids. V lost 7 bases and J lost 5; bases outside the gene matches: 6. The CDR3 protein is CASALGLAGRDTQYF. The CDR3 DNA follows: TGTGCTAGTGCCCTGGGACTAGCGGGGAGAGATACGCAGTATTTT.

This sequence joins TRBV2 and TRBJ1-4, with D unresolved. CDR1 and CDR2 from the germline V gene are SNHLY and FYNNEI. The CDR3 contains 14 residues. Between the trimmed V and J ends, which lost 3 bases and 7 bases, there was a span of 12 bases. CDR3: CASSETEVAEKLFF. CDR3 coding DNA: TGTGCCAGCAGTGAGACCGAGGTGGCTGAAAAACTGTTTTTT.

Of note for this clone: One end of the junction fails to match germline, which may point to a read error. J is TRBJ2-3 and V is TRBV5-1, with a possible D match to TRBD2 (7 bases). This CDR3 is 15 amino acids long. Germline CDR1 reads SGHRS; CDR2 reads YFSETQ. CDR3 protein: CAGSPSGGGGDTQYF. DNA of the CDR3: TGCGCCGGCAGCCCCTCGGGGGGCGGGGGAGATACGCAGTATTTT.

In this sample, this clone is large. This chain joins TRBV6-1 and TRBJ2-7; 13 bases line up with TRBD2. The ends lost 3 bases at V and 1 base at J; junction bases unmatched: 6. This CDR3 region has 17 residues. CDR1 MNHNS and CDR2 SASEGT come from the germline V gene. The CDR3 nucleotides read TGTGCCAGCAGTGACGGACTAGCGGGAGTAACATCCTACGAGCAGTACTTC. Translation gives CASSDGLAGVTSYEQYF.

This clone was recorded a few times. The chain combines TRBV24-1 with TRBJ2-3; D gene unclear. Deletions cut 3 bases from V and 1 base from J, with 4 bases between. The germline V gene encodes CDR1 KGHDR and CDR2 SFDVKD. The CDR3 has 13 residues. The CDR3 loop reads CATSDTGTDTQYF. The DNA for the CDR3 is TGTGCCACCAGTGATACAGGCACAGATACGCAGTATTTT.

This clone is labeled large. This chain links TRBV28 with TRBJ2-2; D not resolved. The CDR3 is made up of 14 amino acids. Trimming left V 6 bases short and J 8 bases short, with 16 bases between. Germline CDR1 and CDR2: MDHEN and SYDVKM. CDR3 amino acids: CASSRTSAAGELFF. CDR3 in DNA: TGTGCCAGCAGCCGAACGAGTGCAGCGGGGGAGCTGTTTTTT.

In its sample, this clone was seen a few times. This chain connects TRBV6-6 to TRBJ2-1; TRBD2 agrees at 9 bases. Looked up from germline, CDR1 is MNHNY and CDR2 is SVGAGI (reference sequence). The CDR3 has 18 amino acids. After removal of 6 bases from V and 9 bases from J, the junction contained 21 bases not matched to a gene. As DNA, the CDR3 is TGTGCCAGCAGCCCCCAGACGGGGATAGCGGGAGTCTTTGGTGAGCAGTTCTTC. As protein: CASSPQTGIAGVFGEQFF.

The table lists this clone with a few counts. The chain is built from TRBV27 and TRBJ1-1; 7 bases map to TRBD1. The CDR3 sequence is 13 residues long. Germline CDR1 MNHEY, CDR2 SMNVEV (reference sequence). V was clipped by 2 bases and J by 6 bases; unmatched bases: 3. CDR3 sequence (DNA): TGTGCCAGCAGTTTAGAGGGGGCAGCTGAAGCTTTCTTT. Protein: CASSLEGAAEAFF.

The chain links TRBV19 to TRBJ1-2, with D perhaps TRBD1 (6 bases). Trimming left V 5 bases short and J 2 bases short, with 18 bases between. The germline V gene has CDR1 LNHDA and CDR2 SQIVND (reference sequence). The CDR3 loop spans 16 amino acids. CDR3 residues: CASSPQQGILNYGYTF. DNA of the CDR3: TGTGCCAGTAGTCCGCAACAGGGTATATTGAACTATGGCTACACCTTC.